Below are 8 T cell receptor beta chains sequenced from a single sample in a study of T cells in Graves' hyperthyroidism and ophthalmopathy (dated by TCRdb to between 2018 and 2020). The library came from multiplex PCR. The instrument was an Illumina HiSeq 2000. The TCR beta CDR3 regions were amplified from RNA transcripts. The first round of RT-PCR for the TCR CDR3 was performed with the HTBI primer set and the Qiagen OneStep RT-PCR kit. The public sequencing data were trimmed at Q25 with fastp and processed into clonotypes with MiXCR by TCRdb, which kept only in-frame beta chains. Merged by CDR3 protein, the rows form single entries marked with the most common genes and DNA. The table for this sample lists approximately 360,000 distinct CDR3 sequences; 25% of them were counted only once. In total, the top ten clones hold around 79% of the sample. Sequenced material: blood. The receptors stem from a man in his fifties with Graves' hyperthyroidism.

The table lists this clonotype with many counts. The V and J genes are TRBV29-1 and TRBJ2-3; TRBD1 is a possible D gene (6 bases). The V gene lost 6 bases and the J gene lost 3 bases, with 13 bases spanning the gap. The CDR3 is made up of 13 amino acids. Germline lookup yields CDR1 SQVTM and CDR2 ANQGSEA. In DNA form, the CDR3 reads TGCAGCGTCGACCCAGGGGTAACAGATACGCAGTATTTT. Translated, it gives CSVDPGVTDTQYF.

This clonotype was counted many times. The chain carries TRBV12-3 or TRBV12-4 and TRBJ2-3, with 8 bases aligning to TRBD2. There are 14 residues in the CDR3. With 7 bases clipped from V and 4 bases from J, the junction kept 7 bases outside the gene matches. The CDR3 region has the DNA TGTGCCAGCACCGTAGCGGGATCGTCAGATACGCAGTATTTT. The encoded protein is CASTVAGSSDTQYF.

This clonotype has only a few counts. The V call is TRBV3-1, the J call TRBJ1-3; TRBD1 might be the D (5 bases). From germline, CDR1 is LGHDT and CDR2 YNNKEL (reference sequence). Between the trimmed V and J ends, which lost 1 base and 0 bases, there was a span of 10 bases. CDR3 length equals 16 residues. CDR3: CASSQGAGISGNTIYF. The CDR3 bases are TGTGCCAGCAGCCAAGGTGCAGGGATCTCTGGAAACACCATATATTTT.

This clonotype came up many times. V is TRBV2 and J is TRBJ2-7, with TRBD1 matching over 8 bases. The V gene's germline CDR1 is SNHLY and CDR2 FYNNEI. The trim removed 7 bases at V and 5 bases at J, leaving 7 bases unmatched. The length of the CDR3 is 13 residues. In DNA form, the CDR3 reads TGTGCCAGCAATGGACAGGGTTTCCACGAGCAGTACTTC. Protein sequence: CASNGQGFHEQYF. The variable domain in full, completed from reference TRBV2 and TRBJ2-7, reads EPEVTQTPSHQVTQMGQEVILRCVPISNHLYFYWYRQILGQKVEFLVSFYNNEISEKSEIFDDQFSVERPDGSNFTLKIRSTKLEDSAMYFCASNGQGFHEQYFGPGTRLTVT.

V usage is TRBV6-1 and J usage is TRBJ2-5; 7 nucleotides align to TRBD2. Trimming cost V 6 bases and J 4 bases; bases outside gene matches: 8. CDR1 MNHNS and CDR2 SASEGT come from the germline V gene. The CDR3 runs 14 residues. The CDR3 DNA follows: TGTGCCAGCAGGGGAGGGCGGTGGGGAGAGACCCAGTACTTC. Protein product: CASRGGRWGETQYF.

The chain has TRBV20-1 and TRBJ1-5; 10 positions agree with TRBD1. The CDR3 loop spans 14 amino acids. Germline CDR1 reads DFQATT; CDR2 reads SNEGSKA (reference sequence). The V and J ends lost 7 bases and 2 bases, in that order; junction bases with no gene match: 5. Here the CDR3 reads CSVGQGIGNQPQHF. The CDR3 DNA reads TGCAGTGTGGGACAGGGGATTGGCAATCAGCCCCAGCATTTT.

The chain uses TRBV29-1 and TRBJ2-6; D is undetermined. This CDR3 comprises 13 residues. From germline, CDR1 is SQVTM and CDR2 ANQGSEA. V gave up 4 bases and J gave up 4 bases, with 8 bases separating them. The CDR3 spells CSVGGTGANVLTF. The CDR3 DNA sequence: TGCAGCGTTGGAGGAACCGGGGCCAACGTCCTGACTTTC.

Ten or more counts support this clonotype. V gene TRBV28 combines with J gene TRBJ2-7, with 7 bases identical to TRBD1. Trimming cost V 7 bases and J 4 bases; bases outside gene matches: 4. Germline V CDR1 and CDR2: MDHEN, SYDVKM. This CDR3 is 12 amino acids long. CDR3 sequence: CASKDRSYEQYF. The DNA of the CDR3 is TGTGCCAGCAAGGACAGGAGTTACGAGCAGTACTTC.